These T cell receptor beta chains were read from a single sample in a study of blood T cell repertoires in COVID-19. Data came from immunoSEQ multiplex PCR; TCRdb stores just in-frame clones and leaves some out. Of over 600,000 clones in the sample, around 89% were seen once. The source material was peripheral blood. Receptors originate from a woman between 18 and 30 years old with acute or convalescent COVID-19. CDR3s include the opening cysteine and the closing phenylalanine or tryptophan. D genes are given only for firm matches. Only some rows state a clone size, as once, few, many or a class for expanded clones.

TGTGCCAGCAGCTCTTCGAACGGGGTCGGGGATACGCAGTATTTT | CASSSSNGVGDTQYF | - | - | TRBJ2-3 | TRBV7-3
TGTGCCAGCAGCACACGACGGGGAGACACTGAAGCTTTCTTT | CASSTRRGDTEAFF | - | - | TRBJ1-1 | TRBV14
TGTGCCAGCGGGGCTAGGAACTCCTACAATGAGCAGTTCTTC | CASGARNSYNEQFF | - | - | TRBJ2-1 | TRBV28
TGTGCCAGTAGCATGGGAGGGTTAAATTCACCCCTCCACTTT | CASSMGGLNSPLHF | once | - | TRBJ1-6 | TRBV19
TGTGCCAGCAGCCTACAGGGGACTTATAATTCACCCCTCCACTTT | CASSLQGTYNSPLHF | - | TRBD1 | TRBJ1-6 | TRBV14
TGTGCCAGCAGCACTCAACCCGCGGGAGGGGGCGGCTATGGCTACACCTTC | CASSTQPAGGGGYGYTF | - | TRBD1 | TRBJ1-2 | TRBV5-6
TGTGCCATCAGTGACGCCTACAGCAATCAGCCCCAGCATTTT | CAISDAYSNQPQHF | few | - | TRBJ1-5 | TRBV10-3
TGTGCCAGCTCACCTATGCGGGAAGATACGCAGTATTTT | CASSPMREDTQYF | - | - | TRBJ2-3 | TRBV18
TGTGCCAGCTCAATCACAGATTACGAGCAGTACTTC | CASSITDYEQYF | - | - | TRBJ2-7 | TRBV18
TGTGCCAGCAGCCAACCTGGACTAGCGGGGGGGCCGGAGACCCAGTACTTC | CASSQPGLAGGPETQYF | - | TRBD2 | TRBJ2-5 | TRBV3-1/TRBV3-2